This T cell receptor (beta chain) was obtained from a study of T cell responses to AZD1222 COVID-19 vaccine (dated by TCRdb to the early 2020s). About the investigation overall: AZD1222 recipients with second doses at about 4 weeks or about 12 weeks were pooled, because spike-specific TCR depth and breadth did not differ between schedules. A total of 230 to 250 trial participants underwent TCR sequencing, of whom 200 to 220 had received two doses of AZD1222 and approximately 26 had received two doses of the MenACWY control vaccine. Trial participants were enrolled into age subgroups of 18-55, 56-69 and 70-plus years, which contained around 150, 29 and 61 TCR-sequenced participants, respectively. Broad study findings and their caveats: The whole spike protein was spanned by vaccine-associated CD4 TCRs, and dominant responses were seen in regions 160-218 and 743-854. Conclusions about previously exposed vaccinees are limited, since just 6 or 7 AZD1222 recipients were seropositive for SARS-CoV-2 at baseline. No day 14 peak-response samples were available, so repertoires were characterized only after the peak T cell response. Most participants were white British and females outnumbered males, and the authors suggested that clonal diversity may have been underestimated. Epitopes outside the regions mutated in the B.1.351 and B.1.1.7 variants were reportedly recognized by nearly half of the unique spike-specific TCRs. After two AZD1222 doses, spike-specific TCR breadth and depth were significantly higher than at day 0 and than in MenACWY recipients. In the small 56-69-year group, the increase in depth fell short of significance, most likely because of low power.

The time point label here, explained by the study, means: baseline before first vaccination. Vaccinee samples came from UK trials COV001 and COV002, including a single-blind randomized controlled phase 2/3 trial of AZD1222 (ChAdOx1 nCoV-19) in healthy adults. For TCRbeta chain sequencing, PBMC samples were collected from trial participants at day 0 and at day 28 after the second dose. This clone was counted between two and nine times. Its recognized antigen is unknown. No per-base quality is available; no much larger clone lies one base away. The CDR3 regions of human TCRbeta chains were analyzed by immunosequencing. The source study handled its data this way. TCRs in the repertoires were matched against a reference library of SARS-CoV-2-specific TCRs that had been generated with the MIRA antigen-specificity platform. Breadth meant the fraction of unique TCRs that were SARS-CoV-2-associated, whereas depth meant the fraction of total T cells that were SARS-CoV-2-associated. Using the MIRA data, each spike-specific TCR was assigned both to the spike region to which the TCR was reactive and to a CD4 or CD8 class. Log10-transformed breadth and depth values were compared by one-way ANOVA with Sidak's multiple comparisons tests. Entries here come from immuneACCESS through TCRdb and include only in-frame sequences with V and J called. Some clones fail to appear in such tables; in the studies checked, an unresolved V gene covers under half of the shortfall, and the cause of the remainder is unknown. That table supplies the V and J calls and clone size; D and trimming were determined from the DNA. This sample holds 150,000 to 200,000 clones; 85% to 90% were observed only once. The leading ten clones occupy 6.1% of the sample.

CDR3 length: 13 amino acids, cysteine to phenylalanine. Kept here is only the CDR3 DNA, which spans 39 bases and is read in frame from base 1. CDR1 and CDR2 were assigned from the germline V gene (reference sequence) as GTSNPN and SVGIG. Trimming removed 3 bases from V and 9 bases from J, leaving 15 bases between the germline ends. The chain links TRBV30 with TRBJ1-5; the D region possibly corresponds to TRBD1 (6 bases align). The sequence was obtained from an adult in good health. The source was peripheral blood, collected on day 0 of AZD1222 vaccination. CDR3 sequence: CAWRGTGTRPQHF. The DNA sequence reads TGTGCCTGGAGGGGCACAGGGACAAGGCCCCAGCATTTT. The CDR3, completed at both ends by the reference TRBV30 and TRBJ1-5 genes, gives the full variable domain SQTIHQWPATLVQPVGSPLSLECTVEGTSNPNLYWYRQAAGRGLQLLFYSVGIGQISSEVPQNLSASRPQDRQFILSSKKLLLSDSGFYLCAWRGTGTRPQHFGDGTRLSIL.